This T cell receptor beta chain was documented in a study of early T cells in non-severe SARS-CoV-2 infection. Study summary: The input, bulk RNA from unsorted whole blood, was sequenced, and chains were unpaired.

Individual cDNA molecules were tagged with unique molecular identifiers. TCRdb re-analysed the 5' RACE reads in MiXCR, keeping a single row per CDR3 protein. There are around 40,000 distinct CDR3 sequences in the sample; 5.5% to 7.5% occur only once, and under 7.5% lies in the top ten. In germline, CDR1 is SGHTA, CDR2 FQGNSA. This CDR3 spans 17 amino acids. With V trimmed by 2 bases and J by 4 bases, 7 bases remained unmatched. Broader study findings: Database matching using VDJdb favored anti-spike CD8 responses, with private and CD4 specificities left missing.

This clonotype showed up just a few times. No antigen is known for it. Material for sequencing was whole blood. The rearrangement joins TRBV7-2 to TRBJ2-3; 12 positions agree with TRBD2. The TCR comes from an adult who was a healthcare worker with PCR-confirmed SARS-CoV-2 infection or an uninfected control (not recorded which). The CDR3 region is CASSLYGLAGGSDTQYF. The CDR3 coding sequence is TGTGCCAGCAGCTTATATGGGCTAGCGGGAGGGTCAGATACGCAGTATTTT. The full variable domain, its missing parts supplied by reference TRBV7-2 and TRBJ2-3, is GAGVSQSPSNKVTEKGKDVELRCDPISGHTALYWYRQSLGQGLEFLIYFQGNSAPDKSGLPSDRFSAERTGGSVSTLTIQRTQQEDSAVYLCASSLYGLAGGSDTQYFGPGTRLTVL.